Listed below are T cell receptor beta chains from one sample, sequenced in a study of beta chain features in type 1 diabetes. Profiled with immunoSEQ multiplex PCR; TCRdb holds only in-frame clones, not every one. The sample lists around 190,000 clones, 13% seen once, with about 0.66% in the top ten. Input material: central memory CD4+ T cells from blood. All receptors come from a woman aged 18-29 years in good health. Both conserved end residues are part of each CDR3. The D gene is left open where the match is weak.

J gene | V gene | D gene | CDR3 length | CDR3 protein
TRBJ1-1 | TRBV5-1 | . | 14 | CASSLQGRNTEAFF
TRBJ1-2 | TRBV7-9 | TRBD1 | 13 | CASSFLQGDGYTF
TRBJ2-1 | TRBV6-5 | TRBD2 | 15 | CASSTPTSGRNEQFF
TRBJ1-2 | TRBV5-4 | . | 14 | CASSSDSRNYGYTF
TRBJ2-1 | TRBV18 | . | 12 | CASSPRLNEQFF
TRBJ2-1 | TRBV28 | . | 16 | CASRGNSPGTYNEQFF
TRBJ1-2 | TRBV20-1 | . | 10 | CSAGTYGYTF
TRBJ2-3 | TRBV4-1 | TRBD1 | 16 | CASSQEPPTGPDTQYF
TRBJ1-1 | TRBV27 | TRBD1 | 12 | CATHHDRGRSFF
TRBJ2-3 | TRBV7-9 | TRBD2 | 15 | CASSPRGGFTDTQYF
TRBJ1-1 | TRBV7-9 | . | 15 | CASSLVEFRDTEAFF
TRBJ1-5 | TRBV28 | TRBD1 | 15 | CASSFRDRSHQPQHF
TRBJ2-7 | TRBV19 | . | 14 | CASGTGRPPYEQYF
TRBJ1-1 | TRBV7-6 | . | 11 | CASRQGPEAFF
TRBJ1-2 | TRBV2 | . | 14 | CARRSAGSSYGYTF
TRBJ1-3 | TRBV5-4 | . | 13 | CASSLDMGNTIYF
TRBJ2-3 | TRBV5-4 | . | 17 | CASSLEGTGKYTDTQYF
TRBJ1-5 | TRBV5-4 | TRBD1 | 17 | CASSLMTGGSGNQPQHF
TRBJ2-5 | TRBV30 | . | 14 | CAWSVHRNEETQYF
TRBJ2-5 | TRBV11-1 | TRBD1 | 14 | CASSSEQGWETQYF
TRBJ1-1 | TRBV19 | TRBD1 | 14 | CASSMTGLRGEAFF
TRBJ2-5 | TRBV5-1 | TRBD2 | 14 | CASSLTSGQETQYF
TRBJ1-1 | TRBV28 | . | 12 | CAIGVRKGEAFF
TRBJ2-1 | TRBV7-2 | . | 13 | CASSFEPYNEQFF
TRBJ2-1 | TRBV7-2 | . | 12 | CASRKTDSEQFF
TRBJ2-2 | TRBV11-3 | . | 15 | CASSPGLANTGELFF
TRBJ2-4 | TRBV9 | TRBD2 | 15 | CASSVGTSGPNIQYF
TRBJ1-2 | TRBV4-3 | TRBD1 | 15 | CASSHLTGKNYGYTF
TRBJ2-1 | TRBV7-8 | TRBD2 | 15 | CASSGSGGAYGEQFF
TRBJ2-1 | TRBV7-3 | TRBD2 | 16 | CASSLSGAGGSSEQFF
TRBJ2-1 | TRBV6-1 | . | 14 | CASNTGYRDNEQFF
TRBJ2-7 | TRBV18 | . | 13 | CASSPHKGNEQYF
TRBJ1-2 | TRBV15 | . | 12 | CATSRVASGYTF
TRBJ2-7 | TRBV18 | . | 16 | CASSPPGTYGSYEQYF
TRBJ1-2 | TRBV5-6 | . | 13 | CASSSGPTGGYTF
TRBJ2-7 | TRBV6-5 | TRBD2 | 13 | CASSSGTSGSAYF
TRBJ2-1 | TRBV6-1 | TRBD2 | 15 | CASSGDSGAYNEQFF
TRBJ1-5 | TRBV7-8 | . | 14 | CASSPGVSNQPQHF
TRBJ1-1 | TRBV4-1 | . | 15 | CASSQRSTANTEAFF
TRBJ2-1 | TRBV4-3 | TRBD2 | 17 | CASSREIALAGVGEQFF
TRBJ2-5 | TRBV7-2 | . | 16 | CASSLWAGRGPETQYF
TRBJ2-1 | TRBV11-1 | . | 16 | CASSLKGGRSYNEQFF